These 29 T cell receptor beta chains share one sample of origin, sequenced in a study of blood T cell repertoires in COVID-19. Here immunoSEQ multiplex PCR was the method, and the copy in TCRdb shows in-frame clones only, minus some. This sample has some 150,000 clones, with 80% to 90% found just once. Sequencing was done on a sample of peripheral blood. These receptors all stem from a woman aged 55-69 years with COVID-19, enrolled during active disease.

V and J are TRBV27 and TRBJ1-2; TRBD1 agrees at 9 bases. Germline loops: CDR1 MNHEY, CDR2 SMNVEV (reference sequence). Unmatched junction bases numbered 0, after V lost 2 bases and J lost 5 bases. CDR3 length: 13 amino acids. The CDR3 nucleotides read TGTGCCAGCAGTTTAGACAGGGGGTATGGCTACACCTTC. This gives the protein CASSLDRGYGYTF.

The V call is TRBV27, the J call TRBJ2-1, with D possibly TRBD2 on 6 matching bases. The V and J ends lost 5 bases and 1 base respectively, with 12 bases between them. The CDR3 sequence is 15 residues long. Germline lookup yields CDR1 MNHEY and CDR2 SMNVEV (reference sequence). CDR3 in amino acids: CASSRGRGSYNEQFF. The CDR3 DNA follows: TGTGCCAGCAGTCGGGGACGGGGGTCCTACAATGAGCAGTTCTTC.

CDR3 amino acids: CATSRGRSETEAFF. DNA of the CDR3: TGTGCCACCAGCAGAGGACGGTCGGAGACTGAAGCTTTCTTT. This sequence joins TRBV15 and TRBJ1-1; D remains unclear. The CDR3 length is 14 residues. Trimming took 1 base from V and 5 from J, leaving 11 bases between them. Germline V gene sequence: CDR1 LNHNV, CDR2 YYDKDF (reference sequence).

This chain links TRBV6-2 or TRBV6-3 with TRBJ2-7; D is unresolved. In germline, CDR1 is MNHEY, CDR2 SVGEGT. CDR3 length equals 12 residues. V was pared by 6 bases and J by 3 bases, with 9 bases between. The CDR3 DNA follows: TGTGCCAGCAGCACTACTATCTACGAGCAGTACTTC. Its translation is CASSTTIYEQYF.

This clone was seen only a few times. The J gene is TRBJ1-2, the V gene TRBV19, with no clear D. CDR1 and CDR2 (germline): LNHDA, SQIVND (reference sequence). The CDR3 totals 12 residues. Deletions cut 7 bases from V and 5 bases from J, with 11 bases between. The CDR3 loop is CASTPREYGYTF. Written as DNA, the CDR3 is TGTGCCAGTACCCCCCGGGAATATGGCTACACCTTC.

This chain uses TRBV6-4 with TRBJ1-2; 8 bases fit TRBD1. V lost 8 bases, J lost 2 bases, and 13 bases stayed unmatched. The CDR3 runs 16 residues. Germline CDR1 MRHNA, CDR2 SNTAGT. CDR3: CASRVSGQGTNYGYTF. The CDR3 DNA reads TGTGCCAGCCGCGTCTCTGGACAGGGTACGAACTATGGCTACACCTTC.

CDR3 DNA: TGTGCCAGCAGCTTTGGGACAGGGGGCGGGAGTGGCTACACCTTC. This translates into CASSFGTGGGSGYTF. This chain connects TRBV5-4 to TRBJ1-2; 12 nucleotides line up with TRBD1. The CDR3 is 15 residues long. J was trimmed by 7 bases and V by 2 bases; bases with no gene match: 6. Germline CDR1 reads SGHNT; CDR2 reads YYREEE (reference sequence).

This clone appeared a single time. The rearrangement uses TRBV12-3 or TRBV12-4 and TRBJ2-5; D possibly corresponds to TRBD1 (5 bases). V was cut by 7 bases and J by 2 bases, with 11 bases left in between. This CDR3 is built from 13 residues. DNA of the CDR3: TGTGCCAGCAATGCAGGGTCACAAGAGACCCAGTACTTC. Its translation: CASNAGSQETQYF.

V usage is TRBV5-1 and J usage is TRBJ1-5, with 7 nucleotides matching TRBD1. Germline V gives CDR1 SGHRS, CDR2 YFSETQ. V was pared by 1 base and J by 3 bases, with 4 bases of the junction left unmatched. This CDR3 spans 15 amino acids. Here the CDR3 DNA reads TGCGCCAGCAGCTTGATCGGACAGGACAATCAGCCCCAGCATTTT. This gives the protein CASSLIGQDNQPQHF.

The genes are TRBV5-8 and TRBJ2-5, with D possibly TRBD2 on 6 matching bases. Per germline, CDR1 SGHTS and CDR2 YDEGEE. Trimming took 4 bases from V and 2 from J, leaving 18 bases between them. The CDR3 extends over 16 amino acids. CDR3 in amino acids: CASSPGTGDLQETQYF. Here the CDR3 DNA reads TGTGCCAGCAGCCCAGGTACGGGGGATTTACAAGAGACCCAGTACTTC.

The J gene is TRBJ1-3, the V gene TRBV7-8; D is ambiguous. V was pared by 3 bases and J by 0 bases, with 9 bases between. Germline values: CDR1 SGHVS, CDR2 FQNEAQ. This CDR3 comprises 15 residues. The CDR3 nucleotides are TGTGCCAGCAGCTTTCAACAGAGCTCTGGAAACACCATATATTTT. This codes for CASSFQQSSGNTIYF.

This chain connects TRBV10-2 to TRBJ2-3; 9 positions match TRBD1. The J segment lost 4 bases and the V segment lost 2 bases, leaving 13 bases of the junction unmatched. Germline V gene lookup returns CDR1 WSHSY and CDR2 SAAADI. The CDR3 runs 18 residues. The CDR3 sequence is CASSETGTGLNLADTQYF. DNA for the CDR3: TGCGCCAGCAGTGAGACCGGGACAGGGCTGAACCTTGCAGATACGCAGTATTTT.

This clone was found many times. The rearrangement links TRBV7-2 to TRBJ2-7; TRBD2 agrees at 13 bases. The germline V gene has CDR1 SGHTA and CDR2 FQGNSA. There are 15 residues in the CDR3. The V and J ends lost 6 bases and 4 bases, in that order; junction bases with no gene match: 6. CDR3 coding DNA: TGTGCCAGCAGTCGACTAGCGGGGGGAAAGTACGAGCAGTACTTC. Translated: CASSRLAGGKYEQYF. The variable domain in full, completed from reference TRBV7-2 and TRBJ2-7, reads GAGVSQSPSNKVTEKGKDVELRCDPISGHTALYWYRQSLGQGLEFLIYFQGNSAPDKSGLPSDRFSAERTGGSVSTLTIQRTQQEDSAVYLCASSRLAGGKYEQYFGPGTRLTVT.

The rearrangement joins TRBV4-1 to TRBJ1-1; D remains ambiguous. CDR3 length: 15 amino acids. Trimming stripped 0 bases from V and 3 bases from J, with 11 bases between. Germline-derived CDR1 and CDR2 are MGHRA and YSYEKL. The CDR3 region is CASSQDSQAYTEAFF. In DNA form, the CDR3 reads TGCGCCAGCAGCCAAGATTCCCAGGCTTACACTGAAGCTTTCTTT.

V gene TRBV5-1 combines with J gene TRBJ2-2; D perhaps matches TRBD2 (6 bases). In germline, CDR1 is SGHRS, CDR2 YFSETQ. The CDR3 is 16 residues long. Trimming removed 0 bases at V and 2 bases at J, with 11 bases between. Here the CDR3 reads CASSLGLGGNTGELFF. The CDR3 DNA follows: TGCGCCAGCAGCTTGGGGCTCGGGGGAAACACCGGGGAGCTGTTTTTT.

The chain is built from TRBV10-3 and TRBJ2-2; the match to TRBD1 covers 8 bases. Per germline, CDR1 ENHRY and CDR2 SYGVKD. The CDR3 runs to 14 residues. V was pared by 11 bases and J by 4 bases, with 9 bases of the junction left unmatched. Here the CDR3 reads CASRVQGGTGELFF. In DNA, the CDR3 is TGTGCCTCTAGGGTACAGGGGGGCACCGGGGAGCTGTTTTTT.

The DNA of the CDR3 is TGTGCCAGCAGCCTTGGCCAAACCGGGGAGCTGTTTTTT. Protein sequence: CASSLGQTGELFF. The chain employs TRBV7-3 and TRBJ2-2; D gene unclear. CDR1 and CDR2 (germline): SGHTA, FQGTGA. Trimming took 5 bases from V and 5 from J, leaving 9 bases between them. The CDR3 length is 13 residues. The complete variable domain, with remaining parts taken from reference TRBV7-3 and TRBJ2-2, reads GAGVSQTPSNKVTEKGKYVELRCDPISGHTALYWYRQSLGQGPEFLIYFQGTGAADDSGLPNDRFFAVRPEGSVSTLKIQRTERGDSAVYLCASSLGQTGELFFGEGSRLTVL.

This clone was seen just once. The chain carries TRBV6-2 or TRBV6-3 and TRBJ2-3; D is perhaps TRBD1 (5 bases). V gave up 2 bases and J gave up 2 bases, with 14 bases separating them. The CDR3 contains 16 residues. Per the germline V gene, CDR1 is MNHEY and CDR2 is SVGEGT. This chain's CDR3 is CASSYGTDKNTDTQYF. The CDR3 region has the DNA TGTGCCAGCAGTTACGGTACGGACAAAAACACAGATACGCAGTATTTT.

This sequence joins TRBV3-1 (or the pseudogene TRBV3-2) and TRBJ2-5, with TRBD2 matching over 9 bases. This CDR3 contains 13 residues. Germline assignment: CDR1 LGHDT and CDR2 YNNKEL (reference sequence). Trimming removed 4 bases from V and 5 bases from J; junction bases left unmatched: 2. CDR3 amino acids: CASSRAGGETQYF. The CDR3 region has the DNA TGTGCCAGCAGCCGGGCGGGGGGGGAGACCCAGTACTTC.

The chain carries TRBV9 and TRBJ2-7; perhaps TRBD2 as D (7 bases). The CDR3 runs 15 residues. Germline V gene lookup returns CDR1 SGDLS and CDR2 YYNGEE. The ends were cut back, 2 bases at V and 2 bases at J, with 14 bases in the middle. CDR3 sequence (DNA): TGTGCCAGCAGCGTGGGAGGGGGGGTCGCCTACGAGCAGTACTTC. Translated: CASSVGGGVAYEQYF.

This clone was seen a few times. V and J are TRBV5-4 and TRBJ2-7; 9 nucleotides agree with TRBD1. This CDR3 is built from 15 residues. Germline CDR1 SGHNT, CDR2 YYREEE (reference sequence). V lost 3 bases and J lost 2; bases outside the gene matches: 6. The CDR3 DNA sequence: TGTGCCAGCAGCTACGGGACAGGGCGTACCTACGAGCAGTACTTC. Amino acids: CASSYGTGRTYEQYF.

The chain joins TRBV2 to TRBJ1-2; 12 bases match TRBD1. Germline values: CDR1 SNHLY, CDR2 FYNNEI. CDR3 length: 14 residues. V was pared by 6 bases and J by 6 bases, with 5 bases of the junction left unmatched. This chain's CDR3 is CASREGTGGHGYTF. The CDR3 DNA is TGTGCCAGCAGGGAGGGGACAGGGGGCCATGGCTACACCTTC.

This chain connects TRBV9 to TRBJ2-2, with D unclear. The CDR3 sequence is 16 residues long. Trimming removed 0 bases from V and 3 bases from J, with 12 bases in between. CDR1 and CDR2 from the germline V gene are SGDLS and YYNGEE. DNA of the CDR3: TGTGCCAGCAGCGTAGAAGAAGGAGAGGACACCGGGGAGCTGTTTTTT. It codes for CASSVEEGEDTGELFF.

The CDR3 region is CASSLGAGDTDTQYF. The CDR3 DNA reads as TGTGCCAGCAGCTTAGGGGCAGGGGATACAGATACGCAGTATTTT. The rearrangement links TRBV7-3 to TRBJ2-3; a weak D match, TRBD1 (6 bases). V was cut by 2 bases and J by 3 bases, with 12 bases left in between. CDR1 is SGHTA, CDR2 FQGTGA, per germline. The CDR3 runs to 15 residues.

CDR3 residues: CASSLGWQGGFSVNSPLHF. The CDR3 bases are TGTGCCAGCAGCTTAGGGTGGCAGGGAGGGTTTTCGGTTAATTCACCCCTCCACTTT. The chain combines TRBV11-2 with TRBJ1-6; D is perhaps TRBD1 (5 bases). This CDR3 region has 19 residues. Trimming stripped 1 base from V and 6 bases from J, with 22 bases between. Germline V gene data show CDR1 as SGHAT and CDR2 as FQNNGV.

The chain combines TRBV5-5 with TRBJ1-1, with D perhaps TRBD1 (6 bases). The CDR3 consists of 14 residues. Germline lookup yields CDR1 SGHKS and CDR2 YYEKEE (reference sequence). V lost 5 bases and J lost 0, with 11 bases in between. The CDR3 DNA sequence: TGTGCCAGCAGACCGGGACAAGTGAACACTGAAGCTTTCTTT. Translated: CASRPGQVNTEAFF.

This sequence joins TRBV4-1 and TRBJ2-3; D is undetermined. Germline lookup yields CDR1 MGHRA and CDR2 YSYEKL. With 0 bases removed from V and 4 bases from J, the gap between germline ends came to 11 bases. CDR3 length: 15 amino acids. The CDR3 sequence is CASSQDSVAADTQYF. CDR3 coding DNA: TGCGCCAGCAGCCAAGATTCGGTAGCAGCAGATACGCAGTATTTT.

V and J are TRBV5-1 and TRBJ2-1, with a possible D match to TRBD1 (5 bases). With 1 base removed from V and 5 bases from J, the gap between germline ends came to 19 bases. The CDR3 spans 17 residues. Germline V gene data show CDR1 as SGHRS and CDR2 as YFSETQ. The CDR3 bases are TGCGCCAGCAGCTTGCAGGGCTTCGGCTCAGCTAACAATGAGCAGTTCTTC. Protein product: CASSLQGFGSANNEQFF.

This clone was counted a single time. CDR3 in DNA: TGCGCCAGCAGCCTAGCGGGGCCGGAGACCCAGTACTTC. Its translation is CASSLAGPETQYF. The genes are TRBV5-1 and TRBJ2-5; 9 bases are shared with TRBD2. The J segment lost 5 bases and the V segment lost 4 bases, leaving 3 bases of the junction unmatched. The V gene's germline CDR1 is SGHRS and CDR2 YFSETQ. This CDR3 comprises 13 residues.